Below are 7 T cell receptor beta chains sequenced from a single sample in a study of blood T cell repertoires in COVID-19. This table comes from immunoSEQ multiplex PCR, and its TCRdb copy is limited to in-frame clones, with some not included. The sample lists about 73,000 clones, about four fifths occurring once. Sequenced: peripheral blood. These TCRs come from a man aged 50-59 years with active COVID-19.

This chain connects TRBV24-1 to TRBJ2-1; tentatively, D is TRBD2 (5 bases). In germline, CDR1 is KGHDR, CDR2 SFDVKD. The V end was cut by 1 base, the J end by 0 bases, with 9 bases between. This CDR3 contains 16 residues. This CDR3 is CATSDFGESSYNEQFF. The CDR3 coding sequence is TGTGCCACCAGTGATTTTGGGGAGTCCTCCTACAATGAGCAGTTCTTC.

This rearrangement joins TRBV5-1 to TRBJ1-1, with TRBD1 as a possible D gene (6 bases). Germline CDR1 and CDR2: SGHRS and YFSETQ. There are 15 residues in the CDR3. Trimming cost V 0 bases and J 0 bases, with 9 bases left between them. In DNA form, the CDR3 reads TGCGCCAGCAGCTTGGTGGGGGCCCTGAACACTGAAGCTTTCTTT. This codes for CASSLVGALNTEAFF.

This clone was seen a single time. The chain recombines TRBV21-1 with TRBJ1-1; TRBD1, as called in the table, went unchecked against the DNA. TRBV21-1 is termed a pseudogene. The CDR3 contains 17 residues. CDR3 DNA sequence: TGTGCCAGCAGCAAAATGACGGTAGGCAGGGGCTACACTGAAGCTTTCTTT. It yields the protein CASSKMTVGRGYTEAFF.

This chain links TRBV15 with TRBJ1-6, with D possibly matching TRBD1 (5 bases). V lost 3 bases and J lost 7, with 10 bases in between. The CDR3 is 14 residues long. Germline assignment: CDR1 LNHNV and CDR2 YYDKDF (reference sequence). The CDR3 loop reads CATSSEGANSPLHF. CDR3 in DNA: TGTGCCACCAGCAGTGAAGGGGCAAATTCACCCCTCCACTTT. Full variable domain (missing parts from reference TRBV15 and TRBJ1-6): DAMVIQNPRYQVTQFGKPVTLSCSQTLNHNVMYWYQQKSSQAPKLLFHYYDKDFNNEADTPDNFQSRRPNTSFCFLDIRSPGLGDTAMYLCATSSEGANSPLHFGNGTRLTVT.

The rearrangement uses TRBV28 and TRBJ1-1; the D is unclear. Trimming took 6 bases from V and 8 from J, leaving 19 bases between them. The CDR3 covers 14 residues. Germline V gives CDR1 MDHEN, CDR2 SYDVKM. In DNA form, the CDR3 reads TGTGCCAGCAGCACCACCGGGAGATGGATAGAAGCTTTCTTT. This sequence encodes CASSTTGRWIEAFF.

The V call is TRBV7-8, the J call TRBJ2-5; 11 bases line up with TRBD2. V lost 3 bases, J lost 1 base, and 4 bases stayed unmatched. The CDR3 spans 16 residues. Germline lookup yields CDR1 SGHVS and CDR2 FQNEAQ. The DNA of the CDR3 is TGTGCCAGCAGCTTTCCTAGCGGGGGGTTCCAAGAGACCCAGTACTTC. Its protein is CASSFPSGGFQETQYF.

This chain connects TRBV19 to TRBJ2-5; 9 nucleotides align to TRBD2. The germline gives CDR1 LNHDA, CDR2 SQIVND (reference sequence). The V gene end was trimmed by 4 bases and the J gene end by 5 bases; junction bases not matched to a gene: 11. The CDR3 extends over 16 amino acids. This chain's CDR3 is CASSTFASGDRETQYF. CDR3 coding DNA: TGTGCCAGTAGTACCTTCGCTAGCGGGGACCGGGAGACCCAGTACTTC.